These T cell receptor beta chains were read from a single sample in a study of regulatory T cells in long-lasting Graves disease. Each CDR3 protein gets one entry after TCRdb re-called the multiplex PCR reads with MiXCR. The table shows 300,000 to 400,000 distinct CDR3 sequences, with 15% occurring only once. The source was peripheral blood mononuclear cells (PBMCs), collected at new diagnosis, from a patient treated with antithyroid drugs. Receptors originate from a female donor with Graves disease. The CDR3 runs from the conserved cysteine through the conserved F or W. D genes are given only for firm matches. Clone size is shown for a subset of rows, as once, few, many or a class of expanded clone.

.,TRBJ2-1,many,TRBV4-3,TGCGCCACTCCGTCGGATGAGCAGTTCTTC,CATPSDEQFF
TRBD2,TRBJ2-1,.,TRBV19,TGTGCCAGTAGTGGGGGGGGGTCGGGCTACAATGAGCAGTTCTTC,CASSGGGSGYNEQFF
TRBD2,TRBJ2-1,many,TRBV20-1,TGCAGTGCTAGAGGGCTAGCGGGGGGCTATTACAATGAGCAGTTCTTC,CSARGLAGGYYNEQFF
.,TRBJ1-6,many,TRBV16,TGTGCCAGCAGCCAACAGGTTAATTCACCCCTCCACTTT,CASSQQVNSPLHF
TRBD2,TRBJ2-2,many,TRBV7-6,TGTGCCACGGGGACTAGGGGTGGACCCGGGGAGCTGTTTTTT,CATGTRGGPGELFF
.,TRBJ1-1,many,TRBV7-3,TGTGCCAGCAGCCTCACATCGGGGGGGAACACTGAAGCTTTCTTT,CASSLTSGGNTEAFF
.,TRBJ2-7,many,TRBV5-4,TGTGCCAGCAGCCCTTCTCCAGCGGTTAGCTCCTACGAGCAGTACTTC,CASSPSPAVSSYEQYF
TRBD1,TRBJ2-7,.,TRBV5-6,TGTGCCAGCAGCTTGTCAGGGACAGGGGGCTTCAACGAGCAGTACTTC,CASSLSGTGGFNEQYF
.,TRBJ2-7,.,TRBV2,TGTGCCAGCAGCCGGGACTGGACCTACGAGCAGTACTTC,CASSRDWTYEQYF
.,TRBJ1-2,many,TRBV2,TGTGCCAGCAGTGACCGGGACACGGCCTATGGCTACACCTTC,CASSDRDTAYGYTF
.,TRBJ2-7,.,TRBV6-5,TGTGCCAGCAGTTACTTACACCGGGAAGGGATAGGCTACGAGCAGTACTTC,CASSYLHREGIGYEQYF
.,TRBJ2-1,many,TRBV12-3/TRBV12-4,TGTGCCAGCAGATTGGACACGGAGCAGTTCTTC,CASRLDTEQFF
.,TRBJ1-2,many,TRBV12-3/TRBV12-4,TGTGCCAGCACCCCAGGATCCAGGGACGGCTATGGCTACACCTTC,CASTPGSRDGYGYTF
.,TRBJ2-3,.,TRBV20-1,TGCAGTGCTAGAGACCCCGGGGGGCCAGATACGCAGTATTTT,CSARDPGGPDTQYF
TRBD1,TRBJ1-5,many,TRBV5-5,TGTGCCAGCAGCTTGAGGCAGGGGGCGGATCAGCCCCAGCATTTT,CASSLRQGADQPQHF
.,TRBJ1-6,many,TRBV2,TGTGCCAGCAGTGATGAACCGGGGAAAAGACAGGAGTGGGGTTCACCCCTCCACTTT,CASSDEPGKRQEWGSPLHF
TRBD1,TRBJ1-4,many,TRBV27,TGTGCCAGCAGTACGGGGGACAGTAGGCTGTTTTTT,CASSTGDSRLFF
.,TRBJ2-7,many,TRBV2,TGTGCCAGCGTTAGAGAGCAGGACTCCTACGAGCAGTACTTC,CASVREQDSYEQYF
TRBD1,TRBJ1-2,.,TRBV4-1,TGCGCCAGCAGCCAAGGGCTCCGGACAGGGACCAACTATGGCTACACCTTC,CASSQGLRTGTNYGYTF
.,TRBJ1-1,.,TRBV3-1,TGTGCCAGCAGCGCAGGGGCAGGAAACACTGAAGCTTTCTTT,CASSAGAGNTEAFF
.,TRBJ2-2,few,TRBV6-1,TGTGCCACCCGAGGGGGAGCCGGGGAGCTGTTTTTT,CATRGGAGELFF
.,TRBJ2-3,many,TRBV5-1,TGCGCCAGCAGCTTGCCGCGAGATACTAGCACAGATACGCAGTATTTT,CASSLPRDTSTDTQYF
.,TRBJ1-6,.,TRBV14,TGTGCCAGCAGCCCTACAGGAGAAGGATCACCCCTCCACTTT,CASSPTGEGSPLHF
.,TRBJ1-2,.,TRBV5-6,TGTGCCAGCTTCGGTCGATATGGCTACACCTTC,CASFGRYGYTF
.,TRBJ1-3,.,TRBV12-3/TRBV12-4,TGTGCCAGCAGTTTTCTCGGACCGAGCTCTGGAAACACCATATATTTT,CASSFLGPSSGNTIYF
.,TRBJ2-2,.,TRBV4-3,TGCGCCAGCAGCCAAATTGGACAGCTGAACACCGGGGAGCTGTTTTTT,CASSQIGQLNTGELFF
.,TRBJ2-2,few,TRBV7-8,TGTGCCTGCAGCTCCCGGGACGGCAACACCGGGGAGCTGTTTTTT,CACSSRDGNTGELFF
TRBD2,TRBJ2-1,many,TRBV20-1,TGCAGTGCAGGACTAGCGCGGCTGGGCAATGAGCAGTTCTTC,CSAGLARLGNEQFF
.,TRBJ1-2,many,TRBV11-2,TGTGCCAGCAGCTTAGGTCCCAGGGCCCAACCCAAACCCAAACCTAACTATGGCTACACCTTC,CASSLGPRAQPKPKPNYGYTF
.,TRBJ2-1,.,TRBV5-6,TGTGCCAGCAGCAACCGACTTTCGCATAGCTCCTACAATGAGCAGTTCTTC,CASSNRLSHSSYNEQFF
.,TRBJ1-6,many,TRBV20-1,TGCAGTGCTAGAAAGAGCAGGGAAGGTTCACCCCTCCACTTT,CSARKSREGSPLHF
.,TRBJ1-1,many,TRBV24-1,TGTGCCACCAGTGATTCAGGGACGACTGAAGCTTTCTTT,CATSDSGTTEAFF
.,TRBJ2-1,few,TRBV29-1,TGCAGCGTTGACTTCCCAGAGCAGTTCTTC,CSVDFPEQFF